Following are 25 T cell receptor beta chains from one sample sequenced in a study of CD8 T cells in Susac syndrome. Random hexamers primed reverse transcription of about 0.5 to 1 ug RNA. TCRdb re-analysed the immunoSEQ multiplex PCR reads in MiXCR, keeping a single row per CDR3 protein. The profile shows around 270,000 distinct CDR3 sequences, approximately 85% of them singletons. Material for sequencing was CD8+ T cells from PBMCs. The source is a human donor with multiple sclerosis.

DNA of the CDR3: TGTGCCAGTGGAGGAGACGATACTAACAATGAGCAGTTCTTC. Amino acid sequence: CASGGDDTNNEQFF. The V call is TRBV3-1, the J call TRBJ2-1; D is possibly TRBD2 (5 bases). Trimming stripped 9 bases from V and 5 bases from J, with 17 bases between. The CDR3 contains 14 residues. Looked up from germline, CDR1 is LGHDT and CDR2 is YNNKEL (reference sequence).

In its sample, this clonotype was seen once. The chain carries TRBV6-6 and TRBJ2-7; 9 nucleotides align to TRBD2. V trimming: 0 bases; J trimming: 4 bases; junction bases outside the gene matches: 4. Germline CDR1 reads MNHNY; CDR2 reads SVGAGI (reference sequence). The CDR3 covers 15 residues. For the CDR3, the DNA is TGTGCCAGCAGTTACTCGACTAGCGGAGCGTACGAGCAGTACTTC. Protein product: CASSYSTSGAYEQYF.

The CDR3 coding sequence is TGTGCCACCAGCAGAGTTGTAACAGCCACGGAAGCTTTCTTT. It translates to CATSRVVTATEAFF. J is TRBJ1-1 and V is TRBV15; D not certain. The V gene's germline CDR1 is LNHNV and CDR2 YYDKDF (reference sequence). Trimming took off 1 base at V and 8 bases at J, with 14 bases between the two ends. The CDR3 length is 14 residues.

The rearrangement uses TRBV11-2 and TRBJ1-2; tentative D call: TRBD1 (5 bases). This CDR3 spans 15 amino acids. Deletions cut 4 bases from V and 1 base from J, with 13 bases between. Per the germline V gene, CDR1 is SGHAT and CDR2 is FQNNGV. CDR3 amino acids: CASSSLQGFNYGYTF. The CDR3 coding sequence is TGTGCCAGCAGCTCCCTTCAGGGATTTAACTATGGCTACACCTTC.

This clonotype was seen a handful of times. The chain is built from TRBV20-1 and TRBJ2-7, with 9 positions matching TRBD2. Germline V gene sequence: CDR1 DFQATT, CDR2 SNEGSKA (reference sequence). The CDR3 runs to 18 residues. Trimming took 0 bases from V and 4 from J; bases not matched to a gene: 16. The CDR3 sequence is CSARDIALAGAKLYEQYF. CDR3 in DNA: TGCAGTGCTAGAGATATCGCACTAGCGGGCGCAAAACTTTACGAGCAGTACTTC.

In its sample, this clonotype was seen once. The chain combines TRBV7-9 with TRBJ2-7; 8 positions agree with TRBD1. The trim removed 0 bases at V and 5 bases at J, leaving 9 bases unmatched. Germline V gives CDR1 SEHNR, CDR2 FQNEAQ (reference sequence). The CDR3 has 16 amino acids. CDR3 loop: CASSLARQGARNEQYF. Here the CDR3 DNA reads TGTGCCAGCAGCTTAGCGCGGCAGGGGGCGAGGAACGAGCAGTACTTC.

The J gene is TRBJ1-2, the V gene TRBV5-5; 7 nucleotides match TRBD1. Germline-derived CDR1 and CDR2 are SGHKS and YYEKEE (reference sequence). V shed 0 bases, J shed 8 bases, and the junction held 13 bases outside the gene matches. The CDR3 runs to 16 residues. The chain's CDR3 is CASSLEENRGINGYTF. The CDR3 nucleotides are TGTGCCAGCAGCTTGGAGGAAAACAGGGGAATCAACGGCTACACCTTC.

The rearrangement joins TRBV3-1 to TRBJ2-1, with TRBD2 as a possible D gene (6 bases). Germline CDR1 LGHDT, CDR2 YNNKEL (reference sequence). The CDR3 is 14 amino acids. The germline V and J ends were trimmed by 1 base and 4 bases, with 8 bases remaining between them. Written as DNA, the CDR3 is TGTGCCAGCAGCCAAGGTGGAGGGTACAATGAGCAGTTCTTC. It is translated as CASSQGGGYNEQFF.

This chain connects TRBV27 to TRBJ2-1; TRBD2 might be the D (5 bases). Germline V gene lookup returns CDR1 MNHEY and CDR2 SMNVEV (reference sequence). CDR3 size: 15 residues. Trimming took off 3 bases at V and 0 bases at J, with 9 bases between the two ends. CDR3 in DNA: TGTGCCAGCAGTTTGGACTGGAGCTCCTACAATGAGCAGTTCTTC. This codes for CASSLDWSSYNEQFF.

This clonotype showed up many times. The chain has TRBV6-2 or TRBV6-3 and TRBJ1-1; D unresolved. The V end was cut by 2 bases, the J end by 1 base, with 2 bases between. Germline CDR1 MNHEY, CDR2 SVGEGT. The CDR3 is made up of 12 amino acids. The CDR3 DNA reads as TGTGCCAGCAGTTACAGGAACACTGAAGCTTTCTTT. It is translated as CASSYRNTEAFF.

The chain combines TRBV13 with TRBJ2-1; possibly TRBD1 or TRBD2 for D (5 bases each). CDR1 is PRHDT and CDR2 is FYEKMQ in the germline V gene (reference sequence). The CDR3 loop spans 15 amino acids. V was pared by 4 bases and J by 7 bases, with 17 bases between. The CDR3 DNA reads as TGTGCCAGCAGCTCCGAGGGGCTAGTCATTAATGAGCAGTTCTTC. Translated: CASSSEGLVINEQFF.

This chain links TRBV14 with TRBJ2-7; D perhaps matches TRBD2 (6 bases). CDR1 SGHDN and CDR2 FVKESK come from the germline V gene. V lost 1 base and J 5 bases, leaving 21 bases between the germline ends. The CDR3 length is 17 residues. The CDR3 nucleotides are TGTGCCAGCAGCCAAGTGGGTATCGGGACTTTGGCCCACGAGCAGTACTTC. This sequence encodes CASSQVGIGTLAHEQYF.

V usage is TRBV12-3 or TRBV12-4 and J usage is TRBJ1-5, with no clear D. The CDR3 is 14 residues long. V shed 4 bases and J shed 5 bases, with 12 bases lying between them. The CDR3 sequence is CASSYRHGYQPQHF. The DNA for the CDR3 is TGTGCCAGCAGTTATAGGCATGGGTATCAGCCCCAGCATTTT.

This chain links TRBV7-9 with TRBJ2-7, with D tentatively TRBD2 (6 bases). Trimming cost V 5 bases and J 0 bases, with 20 bases left between them. Looked up from germline, CDR1 is SEHNR and CDR2 is FQNEAQ (reference sequence). The CDR3 covers 17 residues. The CDR3: CASSPGGSGSSSYEQYF. CDR3 sequence (DNA): TGTGCCAGCAGCCCAGGAGGGTCGGGCAGCAGCTCCTACGAGCAGTACTTC.

The rearrangement links TRBV29-1 to TRBJ2-7; D not resolved. Germline V gene data show CDR1 as SQVTM and CDR2 as ANQGSEA. The CDR3 contains 13 residues. Trimming shortened V by 6 bases and J by 0 bases, and 12 bases separated the two germline ends. This chain's CDR3 is CSVELASSYEQYF. The CDR3 bases are TGCAGCGTGGAGCTTGCTAGCTCCTACGAGCAGTACTTC.

The CDR3 region is CASSPSLYRGNEQFF. The CDR3 region has the DNA TGCGCCAGCAGCCCATCCTTATACAGGGGCAATGAGCAGTTCTTC. The V call is TRBV4-3, the J call TRBJ2-1, with 7 nucleotides matching TRBD1. This CDR3 contains 15 residues. The V gene's germline CDR1 is LGHNA and CDR2 YSLEER. Trimming took 4 bases from V and 6 from J; bases not matched to a gene: 9.

J is TRBJ2-7 and V is TRBV4-3; TRBD1 is a possible D gene (6 bases). Trimming removed 1 base from V and 4 bases from J, with 29 bases in between. CDR1 is LGHNA, CDR2 YSLEER, per germline. CDR3 size: 20 residues. CDR3 sequence: CASSQVWFDRSDDRRYEQYF. The CDR3 coding sequence is TGCGCCAGCAGCCAAGTTTGGTTTGACAGGTCCGACGATCGACGTTACGAGCAGTACTTC.

V gene TRBV6-2 or TRBV6-3 combines with J gene TRBJ2-7; 12 bases line up with TRBD2. CDR3 length equals 19 residues. Germline values: CDR1 MNHEY, CDR2 SVGEGT. Germline trimming cut 6 bases from V and 7 bases from J; bases unmatched to any gene: 22. The CDR3 DNA follows: TGTGCCAGCAGCCCACACCCTCGACGACTAGCGGGAGAAACGTGGGAGCAGTACTTC. Translated, it gives CASSPHPRRLAGETWEQYF.

This clonotype turned up a few times. The gene calls are TRBV6-2 or TRBV6-3 and TRBJ1-2, with no clear D. This CDR3 spans 12 amino acids. Germline CDR1 and CDR2: MNHEY and SVGEGT. V lost 2 bases, J lost 3 bases, and 4 bases lay in between. CDR3 in amino acids: CASSYPDYGYTF. The DNA for the CDR3 is TGTGCCAGCAGTTACCCAGACTATGGCTACACCTTC.

In its sample, this clonotype was seen once. The chain uses TRBV28 and TRBJ2-7, with D possibly being TRBD2 (5 bases). V was cut by 6 bases and J by 3 bases, with 18 bases left in between. The CDR3 totals 15 residues. The germline V gene has CDR1 MDHEN and CDR2 SYDVKM. This chain's CDR3 is CASRSGAGWIYEQYF. The CDR3 DNA sequence: TGTGCCAGCAGGTCAGGCGCGGGTTGGATCTACGAGCAGTACTTC.

This clonotype turned up a few times. The rearrangement links TRBV7-2 to TRBJ1-1; 10 bases are a match to TRBD1. The CDR3 covers 17 residues. CDR1 and CDR2 (germline): SGHTA, FQGNSA. V trimming: 5 bases; J trimming: 2 bases; junction bases outside the gene matches: 11. The CDR3 DNA follows: TGTGCCAGCAGCGGACCGGGACAGGGGCCCGGAAACACTGAAGCTTTCTTT. Its translation is CASSGPGQGPGNTEAFF. Together with reference TRBV7-2 and TRBJ1-1, the CDR3 gives the full variable domain: GAGVSQSPSNKVTEKGKDVELRCDPISGHTALYWYRQSLGQGLEFLIYFQGNSAPDKSGLPSDRFSAERTGGSVSTLTIQRTQQEDSAVYLCASSGPGQGPGNTEAFFGQGTRLTVV.

The rearrangement uses TRBV16 and TRBJ1-1; 9 positions agree with TRBD1. V lost 3 bases and J lost 6; bases outside the gene matches: 8. CDR1 and CDR2 (germline): KGHSY, FQNENV. The CDR3 loop spans 15 amino acids. DNA of the CDR3: TGTGCCAGCAGCCACTGGGGACAGGGTGGGGCTGAAGCTTTCTTT. Protein product: CASSHWGQGGAEAFF. The complete variable domain, with remaining parts taken from reference TRBV16 and TRBJ1-1, reads GEEVAQTPKHLVRGEGQKAKLYCAPIKGHSYVFWYQQVLKNEFKFLISFQNENVFDETGMPKERFSAKCLPNSPCSLEIQATKLEDSAVYFCASSHWGQGGAEAFFGQGTRLTVV.

The chain combines TRBV27 with TRBJ2-1; TRBD2 agrees at 13 bases. The CDR3 is 15 amino acids. V dropped 7 bases and J dropped 5; count of bases not matched to a gene: 5. Germline CDR1 is MNHEY and CDR2 is SMNVEV (reference sequence). CDR3: CASTEGTSGNNEQFF. DNA of the CDR3: TGTGCCAGCACCGAAGGGACTAGCGGGAACAATGAGCAGTTCTTC.

V usage is TRBV20-1 and J usage is TRBJ2-3, with D tentatively TRBD1 or TRBD2 (7 bases each). Trimming left V 0 bases short and J 2 bases short, with 21 bases between. The CDR3 has 18 residues. Germline V gene lookup returns CDR1 DFQATT and CDR2 SNEGSKA (reference sequence). The CDR3 DNA is TGCAGTGCTAGAGATCCCGCCCAGAGCGGGACAGACACAGATACGCAGTATTTT. Translated: CSARDPAQSGTDTDTQYF.

The genes are TRBV15 and TRBJ1-1; 9 bases line up with TRBD1. Germline CDR1 and CDR2: LNHNV and YYDKDF (reference sequence). V lost 4 bases, J lost 5 bases, and 17 bases stayed unmatched. The CDR3 totals 18 residues. The CDR3: CATSILTGTGRFGTEAFF. The CDR3 coding sequence is TGTGCCACCAGCATCCTAACCGGGACAGGGAGGTTCGGTACTGAAGCTTTCTTT.